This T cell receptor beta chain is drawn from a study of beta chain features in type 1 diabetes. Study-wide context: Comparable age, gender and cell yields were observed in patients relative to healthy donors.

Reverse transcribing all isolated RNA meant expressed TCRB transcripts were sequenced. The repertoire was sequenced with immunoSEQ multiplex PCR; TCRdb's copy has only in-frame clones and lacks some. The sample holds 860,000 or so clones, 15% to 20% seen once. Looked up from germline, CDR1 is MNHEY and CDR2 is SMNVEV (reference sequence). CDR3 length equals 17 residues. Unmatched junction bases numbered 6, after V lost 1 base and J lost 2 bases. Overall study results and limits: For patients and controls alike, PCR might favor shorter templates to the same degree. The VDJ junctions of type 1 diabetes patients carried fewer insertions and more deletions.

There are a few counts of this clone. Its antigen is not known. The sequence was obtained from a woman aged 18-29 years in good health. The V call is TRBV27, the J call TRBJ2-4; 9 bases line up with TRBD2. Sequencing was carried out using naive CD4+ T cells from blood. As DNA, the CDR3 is TGTGCCAGCAGTTTATTGCGGGAGGGCCCATCCAAAAACATTCAGTACTTC. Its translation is CASSLLREGPSKNIQYF.